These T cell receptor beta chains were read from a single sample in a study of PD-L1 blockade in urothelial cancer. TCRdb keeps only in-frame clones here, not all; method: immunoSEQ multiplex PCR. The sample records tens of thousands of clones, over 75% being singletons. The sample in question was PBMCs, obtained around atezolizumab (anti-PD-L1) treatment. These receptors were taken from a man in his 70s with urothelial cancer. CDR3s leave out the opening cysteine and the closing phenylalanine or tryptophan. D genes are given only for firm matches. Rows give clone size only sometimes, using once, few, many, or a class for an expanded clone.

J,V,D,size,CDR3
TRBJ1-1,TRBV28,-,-,ASSLTQNTEAF
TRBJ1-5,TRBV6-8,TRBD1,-,ASDRDVGQPQH
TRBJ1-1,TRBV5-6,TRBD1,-,ASSLQGNTEAF
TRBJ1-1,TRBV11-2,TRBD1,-,ASSPTTGSTEAF
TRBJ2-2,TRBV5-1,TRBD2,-,ASSPGVAGLTGELF
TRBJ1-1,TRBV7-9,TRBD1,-,ASSLATGEWKNTEAF
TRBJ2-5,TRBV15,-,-,ATSREAAQETQY
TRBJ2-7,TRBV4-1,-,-,ASSQGFGPNEQY
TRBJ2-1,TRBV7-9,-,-,ASTLGGPLNEQF
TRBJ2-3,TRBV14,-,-,ASSQVRRTSTDTQY
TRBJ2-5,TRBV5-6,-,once,ASSFGDMETQY